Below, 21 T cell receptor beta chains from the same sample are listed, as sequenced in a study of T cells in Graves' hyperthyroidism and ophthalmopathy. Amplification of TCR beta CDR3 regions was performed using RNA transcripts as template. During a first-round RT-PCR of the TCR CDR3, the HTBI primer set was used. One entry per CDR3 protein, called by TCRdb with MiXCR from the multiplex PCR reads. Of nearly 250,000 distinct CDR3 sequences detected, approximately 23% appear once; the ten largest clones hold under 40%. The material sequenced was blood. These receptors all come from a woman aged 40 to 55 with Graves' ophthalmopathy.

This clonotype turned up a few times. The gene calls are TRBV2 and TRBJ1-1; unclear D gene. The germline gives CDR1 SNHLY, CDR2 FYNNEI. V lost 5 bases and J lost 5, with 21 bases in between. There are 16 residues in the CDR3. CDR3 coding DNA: TGTGCCAGCAGTCCAAAGGAGCCCCTGGGGAGAACTGAAGCTTTCTTT. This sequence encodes CASSPKEPLGRTEAFF.

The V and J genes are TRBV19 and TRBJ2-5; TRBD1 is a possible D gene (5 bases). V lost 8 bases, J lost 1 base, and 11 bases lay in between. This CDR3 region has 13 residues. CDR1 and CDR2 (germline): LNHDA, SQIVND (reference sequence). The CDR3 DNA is TGTGCCAGTTTAGGGGCAGCCCAAGAGACCCAGTACTTC. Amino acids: CASLGAAQETQYF.

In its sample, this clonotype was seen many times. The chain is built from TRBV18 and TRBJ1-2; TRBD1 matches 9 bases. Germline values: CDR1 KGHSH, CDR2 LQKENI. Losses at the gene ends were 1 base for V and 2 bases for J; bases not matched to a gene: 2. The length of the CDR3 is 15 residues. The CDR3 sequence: CASSPRDRENYGYTF. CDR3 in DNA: TGTGCCAGCTCACCACGGGACAGGGAAAACTATGGCTACACCTTC.

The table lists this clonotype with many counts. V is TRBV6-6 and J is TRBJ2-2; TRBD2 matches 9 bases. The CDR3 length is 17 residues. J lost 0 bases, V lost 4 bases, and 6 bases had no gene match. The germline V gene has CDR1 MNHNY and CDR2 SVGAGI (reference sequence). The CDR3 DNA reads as TGTGCCAGCAGTTTGCTCAGACTAGCGGCGAACACCGGGGAGCTGTTTTTT. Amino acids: CASSLLRLAANTGELFF.

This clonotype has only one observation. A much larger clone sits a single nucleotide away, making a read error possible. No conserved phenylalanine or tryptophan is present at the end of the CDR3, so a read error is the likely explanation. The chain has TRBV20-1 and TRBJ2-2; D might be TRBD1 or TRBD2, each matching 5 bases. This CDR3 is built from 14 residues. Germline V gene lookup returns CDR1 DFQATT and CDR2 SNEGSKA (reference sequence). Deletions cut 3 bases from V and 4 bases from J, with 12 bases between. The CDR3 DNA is TGCAGTGCTAGTGGGACCCTAAGCACCGGGGAGCTGTTTGTT. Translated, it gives CSASGTLSTGELFV.

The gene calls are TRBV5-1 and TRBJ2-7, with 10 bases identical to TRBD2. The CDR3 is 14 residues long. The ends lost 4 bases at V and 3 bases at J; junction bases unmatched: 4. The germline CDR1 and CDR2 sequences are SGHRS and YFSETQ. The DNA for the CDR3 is TGCGCCAGCAGCCAACTAGCGGGAAACTACGAGCAGTACTTC. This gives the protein CASSQLAGNYEQYF.

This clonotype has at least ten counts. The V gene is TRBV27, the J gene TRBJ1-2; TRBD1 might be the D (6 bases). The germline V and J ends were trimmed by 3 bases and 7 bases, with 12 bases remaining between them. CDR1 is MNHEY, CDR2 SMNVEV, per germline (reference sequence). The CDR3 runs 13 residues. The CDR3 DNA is TGTGCCAGCAGTTTCGACCCAGGGGTTGGCTACACCTTC. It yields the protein CASSFDPGVGYTF.

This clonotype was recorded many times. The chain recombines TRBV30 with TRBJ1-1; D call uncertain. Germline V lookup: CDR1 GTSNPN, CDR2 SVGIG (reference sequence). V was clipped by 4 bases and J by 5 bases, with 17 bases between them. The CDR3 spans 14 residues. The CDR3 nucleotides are TGTGCCTGGACCCGACCGGGTGTGAGGACTGAAGCTTTCTTT. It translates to CAWTRPGVRTEAFF.

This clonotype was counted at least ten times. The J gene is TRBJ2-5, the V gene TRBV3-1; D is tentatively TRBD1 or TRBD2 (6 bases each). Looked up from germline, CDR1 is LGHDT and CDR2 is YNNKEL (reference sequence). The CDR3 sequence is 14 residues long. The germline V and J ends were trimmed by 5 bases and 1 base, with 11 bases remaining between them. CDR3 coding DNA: TGTGCCAGCAGCTCCCGGGGGCCCCAAGAGACCCAGTACTTC. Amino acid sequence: CASSSRGPQETQYF.

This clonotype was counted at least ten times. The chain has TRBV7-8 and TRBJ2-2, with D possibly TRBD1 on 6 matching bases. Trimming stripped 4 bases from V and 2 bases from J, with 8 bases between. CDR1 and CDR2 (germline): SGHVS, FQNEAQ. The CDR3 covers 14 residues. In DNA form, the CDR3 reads TGTGCCAGCAGCTCGACAGGTAACACCGGGGAGCTGTTTTTT. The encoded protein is CASSSTGNTGELFF.

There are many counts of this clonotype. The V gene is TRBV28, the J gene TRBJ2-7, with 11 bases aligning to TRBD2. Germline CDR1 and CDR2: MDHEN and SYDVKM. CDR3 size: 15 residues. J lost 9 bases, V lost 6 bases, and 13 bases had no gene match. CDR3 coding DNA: TGTGCCAGCAGCCGTACCATACTAGCGGGAGAAAGGCAGTACTTC. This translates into CASSRTILAGERQYF.

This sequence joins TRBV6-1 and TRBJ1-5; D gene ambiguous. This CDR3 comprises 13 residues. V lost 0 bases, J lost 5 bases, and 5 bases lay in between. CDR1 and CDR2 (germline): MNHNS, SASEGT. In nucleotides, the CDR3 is TGTGCCAGCAGTGAAGCGCGCGATCAGCCCCAGCATTTT. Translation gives CASSEARDQPQHF.

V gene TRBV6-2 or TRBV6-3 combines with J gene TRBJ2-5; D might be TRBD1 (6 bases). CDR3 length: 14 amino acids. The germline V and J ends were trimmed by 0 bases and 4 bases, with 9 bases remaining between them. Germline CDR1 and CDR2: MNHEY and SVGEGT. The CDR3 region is CASSYSSQGETQYF. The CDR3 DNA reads TGTGCCAGCAGTTACTCGTCACAGGGAGAGACCCAGTACTTC.

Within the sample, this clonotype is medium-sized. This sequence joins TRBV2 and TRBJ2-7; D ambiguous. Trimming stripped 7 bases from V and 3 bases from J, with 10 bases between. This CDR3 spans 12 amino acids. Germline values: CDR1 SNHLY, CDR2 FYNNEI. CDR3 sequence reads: CASKSSFYEQYF. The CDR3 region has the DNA TGTGCCAGCAAGAGTAGCTTCTACGAGCAGTACTTC.

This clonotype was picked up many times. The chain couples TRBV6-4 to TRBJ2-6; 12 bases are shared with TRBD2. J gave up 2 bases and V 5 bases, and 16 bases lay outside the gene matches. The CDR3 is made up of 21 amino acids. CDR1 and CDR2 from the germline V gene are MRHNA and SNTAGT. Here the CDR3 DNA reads TGTGCCAGCAGTCCCCGACTAGCGGGAGTTTTTCGTCGTCCTGGGGCCAACGTCCTGACTTTC. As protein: CASSPRLAGVFRRPGANVLTF.

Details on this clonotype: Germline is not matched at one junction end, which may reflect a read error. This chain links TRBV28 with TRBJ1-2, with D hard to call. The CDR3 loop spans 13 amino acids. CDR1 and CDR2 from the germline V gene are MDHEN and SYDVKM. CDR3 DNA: TGTGCCAGCAGGCTAACAGCTAACTATGGCTACATCTTC. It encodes CASRLTANYGYIF.

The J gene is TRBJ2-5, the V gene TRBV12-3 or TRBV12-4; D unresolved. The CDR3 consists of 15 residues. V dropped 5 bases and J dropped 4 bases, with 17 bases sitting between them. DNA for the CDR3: TGTGCCAGCAGTCTTCAAGGTATCCTCAGAGAGACCCAGTACTTC. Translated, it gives CASSLQGILRETQYF.

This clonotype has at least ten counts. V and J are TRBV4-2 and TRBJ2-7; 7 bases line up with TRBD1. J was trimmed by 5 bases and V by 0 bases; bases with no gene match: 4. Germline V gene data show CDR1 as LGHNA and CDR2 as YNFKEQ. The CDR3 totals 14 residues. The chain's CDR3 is CASSQEEGGHEQYF. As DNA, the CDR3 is TGTGCCAGCAGCCAAGAGGAAGGGGGCCACGAGCAGTACTTC.

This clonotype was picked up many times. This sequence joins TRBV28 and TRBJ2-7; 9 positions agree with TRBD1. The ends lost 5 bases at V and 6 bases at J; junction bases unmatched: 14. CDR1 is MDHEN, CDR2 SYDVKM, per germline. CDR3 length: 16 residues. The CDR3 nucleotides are TGTGCCAGCAGTGGGACAGGGAGCGGCAGACTAGGCGAGCAGTACTTC. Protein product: CASSGTGSGRLGEQYF.

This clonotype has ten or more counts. In DNA form, the CDR3 reads TGTGCCAGCAGCTTGGACAGGGGCTATGGGGAGCTGTTTTTT. As protein: CASSLDRGYGELFF. The chain couples TRBV5-4 to TRBJ2-2; 7 nucleotides align to TRBD1. The germline V gene encodes CDR1 SGHNT and CDR2 YYREEE (reference sequence). The junction had 4 bases not matched to a gene; V was cut back by 0 bases and J by 8 bases. The CDR3 runs 14 residues.

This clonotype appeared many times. The CDR3 coding sequence is TGCGCCAGCAGCCAGGTAGACACTTACTATGGCTACACCTTC. Its translation is CASSQVDTYYGYTF. This chain links TRBV4-1 with TRBJ1-2; no clear D gene. CDR1 and CDR2 from the germline V gene are MGHRA and YSYEKL. V lost 3 bases and J lost 3, with 11 bases in between. The CDR3 covers 14 residues.